The entry that follows covers one T cell receptor (beta chain) sequence. The antigen this receptor binds is unknown. No per-base quality is available; no much larger clone lies one base away. The sample belongs to a study of blood T cell repertoires in COVID-19 (dated by TCRdb to between 2020 and 2021). About the investigation overall: Collaborator samples came from the United States, Italy and Spain and covered acute and convalescent phases of COVID-19. The material from the prospective study consisted of cDNA or gDNA derived from T cells, B-cell-depleted T cells, or PBMCs. The dataset comprised deeply sampled blood TCRbeta repertoires from subjects exposed to, actively infected with, or recovered from COVID-19. A freely available public database, intended as a resource for researchers studying the immune response to SARS-CoV-2, is where the repertoires were released. The samples were drawn from the first 160 participants of the ongoing ImmuneRACE study and from 950 to 1,500 subjects provided by 6 global collaborators. A de-identified subject ID, COVID-19 status, age in years and sex were almost always included in the sample metadata. Where available, HLA class I and class II types were obtained from metadata supplied by the sample provider rather than from assay-based typing. Summary of the overall study and its limitations: How much clinical and demographic metadata was included differed by source and by participant, and the metadata was provided uncurated.

According to the germline V gene, CDR1 reads KGHDR and CDR2 reads SFDVKD. The CDR3, cysteine through phenylalanine, is 17 amino acids long. The only DNA kept is the CDR3, 51 bases in frame from the first base. V trim: 2 bases; J trim: 3 bases; unmatched bases: 8. The immunoSEQ Assay, a bias-controlled multiplex PCR, was used to amplify TCRbeta CDR3 regions from genomic DNA. In the authors' own workflow: The number of nucleated cells in each sample was estimated by amplification of reference gene primers within the assay. To quantify the absolute abundance of each unique TCRbeta CDR3 rearrangement, sequence reads were collapsed and filtered. Productive Simpson clonality was computed per sample as the square root of Simpson's diversity index over productive rearrangements. TCRdb stores this immuneACCESS table with in-frame sequences only. Part of the clones is absent; in the studies checked, under half of the shortfall reflects unresolved V genes, and no reason is known for the rest. V, J and clone size are those of that table, while D and trimming were read from the DNA. This sample comprises 230,000 or so clones, 80% to 90% of them detected only once. The ten most abundant clones make up around 20% of the sample.

Whole blood was collected in K2EDTA tubes by collaborating institutions according to the institutions' own protocols. Collaborator samples were shipped for TCRbeta analysis as frozen whole blood, isolated PBMCs, or DNA extracted from either sample type. What was sequenced was peripheral blood. The chain is made from TRBV24-1 and TRBJ2-1; TRBD2 matches 8 bases in the middle. The sequence derives from a man aged 30 to 45 with active or convalescent COVID-19. The CDR3 protein: CATSDWASGWSYNEQFF. The nucleotides are TGTGCCACCAGTGATTGGGCTAGCGGGTGGAGCTACAATGAGCAGTTCTTC.